This T cell receptor beta chain was sequenced during a study of cytomegalovirus exposure and HLA in healthy donors. Study-level findings and limits: TCR beta V segments were, for the most part, productive about 87% or about 30% of the time in an earlier analysis. The study had only CMV serostatus as immune exposure information.

The V and J ends lost 1 base and 0 bases respectively, with 13 bases between them. The germline V gene encodes CDR1 KGHSH and CDR2 LQKENI. The CDR3 has 17 residues. Note on this clone: As yet, its antigen is unknown.

A multiplex PCR was run with 60 Vbeta primers and 13 Jbeta primers. Using immunoSEQ multiplex PCR, the repertoire was profiled, and TCRdb retains in-frame clones only, with some absent. The sample data list some 150,000 clones. Sequencing was carried out using PBMCs. The sequence derives from a man aged 35-49 years in good health and CMV-seronegative. J is TRBJ1-5 and V is TRBV18; D possibly corresponds to TRBD1 (6 bases). CDR3 sequence (DNA): TGTGCCAGCTCACCACAGGACAGCTCATATAGCAATCAGCCCCAGCATTTT. Translation: CASSPQDSSYSNQPQHF.